Presented here are 11 T cell receptor beta chains from one specimen sequenced in a study of CD8+ T cells in alopecia areata (dated by TCRdb to 2016 to 2019). Library creation used the immunoSEQ multiplex PCR assay. To provide template for TCR sequencing, every sample had RNA extracted and reverse transcribed into cDNA. Imported from immuneACCESS, the table was reduced by TCRdb to in-frame sequences with V and J called. These copies leave out some clones; in studies compared against another copy, an unresolved V gene accounts for under half, and the cause of the remainder is not known. This sample has about 120,000 clones in its table, and 47% of those were observed once. Jointly, the top ten make up 10% of the sample. The sequencing input was NKG2D-low CD8+ T cells sorted from blood. What the cell subset or site label conveys for this sample: sorted CD8+ NKG2D-low blood T cells. The receptors derive from a human donor with alopecia areata.

The chain carries TRBV4-1 and TRBJ2-2; D unresolved. The V gene's germline CDR1 is MGHRA and CDR2 YSYEKL. Deletions cut 3 bases from V and 2 bases from J, with 4 bases between. The CDR3 runs 13 residues. CDR3 protein: CASSHTNTGELFF. CDR3 bases: TGCGCCAGCAGCCACACTAACACCGGGGAGCTGTTTTTT.

The chain links TRBV29-1 to TRBJ2-2; 7 bases agree with TRBD1. The CDR3 runs 12 residues. The germline V gene encodes CDR1 SQVTM and CDR2 ANQGSEA. Germline trimming cut 6 bases from V and 6 bases from J; bases unmatched to any gene: 4. Here the CDR3 reads CSVQQGSGELFF. The CDR3 nucleotides are TGCAGCGTACAACAGGGGTCCGGGGAGCTGTTTTTT.

V usage is TRBV27 and J usage is TRBJ2-7, with a tentative D call TRBD2 (6 bases). V lost 6 bases to trimming and J lost 5 bases, with 17 bases between them. Germline values: CDR1 MNHEY, CDR2 SMNVEV (reference sequence). This CDR3 region has 14 residues. The CDR3 bases are TGTGCCAGCAGCACCCGGGAGACCATGGACGAGCAGTACTTC. Amino acid sequence: CASSTRETMDEQYF.

The chain couples TRBV2 to TRBJ2-5; no reliable D call. Germline-derived CDR1 and CDR2 are SNHLY and FYNNEI. Trimming cost V 3 bases and J 2 bases, with 4 bases left between them. The CDR3 loop spans 12 amino acids. The CDR3 protein is CASSDGQETQYF. CDR3 coding DNA: TGTGCCAGCAGTGATGGGCAAGAGACCCAGTACTTC.

The chain recombines TRBV15 with TRBJ1-5; D not resolved. Germline CDR1 is LNHNV and CDR2 is YYDKDF (reference sequence). The V end was cut by 4 bases, the J end by 2 bases, with 9 bases between. The CDR3 extends over 14 amino acids. In DNA, the CDR3 is TGTGCCACCAGCACAGCCACAGGCAATCAGCCCCAGCATTTT. Translation gives CATSTATGNQPQHF.

The chain has TRBV27 and TRBJ1-5; D perhaps matches TRBD1 (6 bases). V lost 4 bases and J lost 6, with 10 bases in between. The V gene's germline CDR1 is MNHEY and CDR2 SMNVEV (reference sequence). The CDR3 has 13 amino acids. The CDR3 DNA reads TGTGCCAGCAGTTGGGGGCTTGGTCAGCCCCAGCATTTT. Its translation: CASSWGLGQPQHF.

The chain uses TRBV30 and TRBJ2-7; 8 nucleotides agree with TRBD2. Unmatched junction bases numbered 7, after V lost 4 bases and J lost 5 bases. This CDR3 contains 13 residues. CDR1 and CDR2 from the germline V gene are GTSNPN and SVGIG (reference sequence). The CDR3 nucleotides are TGTGCCTGGACAGCGGGAGTGGAAGACGAGCAGTACTTC. Protein: CAWTAGVEDEQYF.

The rearrangement uses TRBV30 and TRBJ2-7; 7 bases fit TRBD1. The CDR3 consists of 13 residues. Germline assignment: CDR1 GTSNPN and CDR2 SVGIG (reference sequence). The junction had 4 bases not matched to a gene; V was cut back by 3 bases and J by 2 bases. The CDR3 DNA sequence: TGTGCCTGGAGCCGGGACAGTACCTACGAGCAGTACTTC. This sequence encodes CAWSRDSTYEQYF.

The V call is TRBV7-7, the J call TRBJ2-3; no clear D. The CDR3 totals 13 residues. Trimming pared 1 base from V and 3 bases from J, leaving 5 bases between. Germline V gene lookup returns CDR1 SSHAT and CDR2 FNYEAQ (reference sequence). The CDR3 nucleotides read TGTGCCAGCAGCTTAGACGGGACAGATACGCAGTATTTT. Its protein is CASSLDGTDTQYF. The full variable domain, completed using reference TRBV7-7 and TRBJ2-3, is GAGVSQSPRYKVTKRGQDVTLRCDPISSHATLYWYQQALGQGPEFLTYFNYEAQPDKSGLPSDRFSAERPEGSISTLTIQRTEQRDSAMYRCASSLDGTDTQYFGPGTRLTVL.

This clone was counted only a few times. V usage is TRBV29-1 and J usage is TRBJ2-1, with D possibly being TRBD1 (6 bases). The V gene's germline CDR1 is SQVTM and CDR2 ANQGSEA. This CDR3 has 16 amino acids. V was clipped by 3 bases and J by 5 bases, with 20 bases between them. The CDR3 spells CSVEGITGKKNNEQFF. The CDR3 DNA reads TGCAGCGTTGAGGGGATAACAGGGAAAAAGAACAATGAGCAGTTCTTC.

The chain employs TRBV29-1 and TRBJ2-2; 12 nucleotides line up with TRBD2. V shed 1 base and J 4 bases; nucleotides not matched to a gene: 13. The CDR3 contains 19 residues. From germline, CDR1 is SQVTM and CDR2 ANQGSEA. The CDR3 spells CSVEARRLAGGLGTGELFF. The CDR3 DNA follows: TGCAGCGTTGAAGCCCGGAGGCTAGCGGGGGGGCTAGGCACCGGGGAGCTGTTTTTT.